The entry below describes one T cell receptor beta chain. This entry comes from a study of blood T cell repertoires in COVID-19. Germline V gene data show CDR1 as MNHEY and CDR2 as SMNVEV (reference sequence). The V segment lost 7 bases and the J segment 10 bases; nucleotides outside the gene matches: 5. The CDR3 spans 13 residues. Libraries were prepared by immunoSEQ multiplex PCR; TCRdb keeps only in-frame clonotypes and omits some of them. The sample yields under 500,000 clones, 80% to 90% seen once. Sample: PBMCs or T cells enriched from blood (not recorded which). The clonotype originates from a man younger than 40 who had recovered from COVID-19. V gene TRBV27 combines with J gene TRBJ1-6, with TRBD1 identical over 9 bases. Here the CDR3 reads CASKQGARSPLHF. CDR3 coding DNA: TGTGCCAGCAAACAGGGGGCTAGATCACCCCTCCACTTT.